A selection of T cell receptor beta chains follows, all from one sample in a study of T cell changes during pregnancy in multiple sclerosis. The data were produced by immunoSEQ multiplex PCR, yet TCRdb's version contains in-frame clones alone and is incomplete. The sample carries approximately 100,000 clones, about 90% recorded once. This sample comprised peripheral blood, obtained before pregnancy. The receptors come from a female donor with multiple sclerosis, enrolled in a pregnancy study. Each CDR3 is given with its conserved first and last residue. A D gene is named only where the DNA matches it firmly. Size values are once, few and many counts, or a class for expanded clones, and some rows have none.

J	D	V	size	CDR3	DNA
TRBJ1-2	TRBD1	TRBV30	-	CAWNRDRGILEYGYTF	TGTGCCTGGAATCGGGACAGGGGGATACTAGAGTATGGCTACACCTTC
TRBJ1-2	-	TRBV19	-	CASSTGPGDGYTF	TGTGCCAGTAGTACTGGCCCAGGGGATGGCTACACCTTC
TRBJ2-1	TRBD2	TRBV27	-	CASSYGRAGGNEQFF	TGTGCCAGCAGTTACGGGAGGGCCGGAGGCAATGAGCAGTTCTTC
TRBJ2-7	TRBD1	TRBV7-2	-	CASSLGVGQGGYEQYF	TGTGCCAGCAGCTTAGGCGTAGGACAGGGTGGCTACGAGCAGTACTTC
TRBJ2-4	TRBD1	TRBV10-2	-	CASSESMAGTVKNIQYF	TGCGCCAGCAGTGAGTCGATGGCCGGGACAGTAAAAAACATTCAGTACTTC
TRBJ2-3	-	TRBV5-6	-	CASSLVRETTVTDTQYF	TGTGCCAGCAGCTTGGTTCGGGAGACGACCGTCACAGATACGCAGTATTTT
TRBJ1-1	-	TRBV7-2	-	CASSRIRVGGTEAFF	TGTGCCAGCAGCCGAATCAGGGTCGGGGGAACTGAAGCTTTCTTT
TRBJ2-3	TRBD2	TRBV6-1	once	CASSEERVAGGGTDTQYF	TGTGCCAGCAGTGAAGAGAGAGTAGCGGGAGGAGGCACAGATACGCAGTATTTT
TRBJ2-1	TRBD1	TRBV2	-	CASRRDRAEEQFF	TGTGCCAGCAGAAGGGACAGGGCGGAAGAGCAGTTCTTC
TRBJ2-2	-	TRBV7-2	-	CASRSGVGELFF	TGTGCCAGCAGGTCAGGGGTCGGGGAGCTGTTTTTT
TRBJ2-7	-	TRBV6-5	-	CASSYPGVIGEQYF	TGTGCCAGCAGTTATCCAGGGGTCATCGGTGAGCAGTACTTC
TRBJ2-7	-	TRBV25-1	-	CASNQAEGLNEQYF	TGTGCCAGCAATCAGGCGGAGGGGCTCAACGAGCAGTACTTC
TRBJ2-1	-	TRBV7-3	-	CASSLWAGNEQFF	TGTGCCAGCAGCTTATGGGCGGGCAATGAGCAGTTCTTC
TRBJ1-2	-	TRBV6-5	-	CASTGQSYGYTF	TGTGCCAGCACCGGACAGAGCTATGGCTACACCTTC
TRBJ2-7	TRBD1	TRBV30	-	CAWDRGSYEQYF	TGTGCCTGGGACAGGGGCTCCTACGAGCAGTACTTC
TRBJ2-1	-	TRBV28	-	CASSLSSGYNEQFF	TGTGCCAGCAGTTTATCCTCGGGCTACAATGAGCAGTTCTTC
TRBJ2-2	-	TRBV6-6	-	CASRDPQGSGELFF	TGTGCCAGCAGAGACCCGCAGGGATCCGGGGAGCTGTTTTTT
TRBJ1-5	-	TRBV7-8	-	CASSLSRAAASNQPQHF	TGTGCCAGCAGCTTATCGCGCGCGGCAGCCAGCAATCAGCCCCAGCATTTT
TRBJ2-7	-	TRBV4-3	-	CASSQASRTYEQYF	TGCGCCAGCAGCCAAGCCTCCAGAACCTACGAGCAGTACTTC
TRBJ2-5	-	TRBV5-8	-	CASSFPETQYF	TGTGCCAGCAGCTTCCCTGAGACCCAGTACTTC
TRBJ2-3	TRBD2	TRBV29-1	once	CSVTSGRLTDTQYF	TGCAGCGTTACTAGCGGGAGGCTCACAGATACGCAGTATTTT
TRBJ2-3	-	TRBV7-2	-	CASSLERLSTDTQYF	TGTGCCAGCAGCTTAGAGCGCCTTAGCACAGATACGCAGTATTTT
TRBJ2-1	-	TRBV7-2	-	CASSPEGIRDFYNEQFF	TGTGCCAGCAGCCCAGAGGGGATCCGGGACTTCTACAATGAGCAGTTCTTC
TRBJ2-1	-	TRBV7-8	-	CASSLLAYNEQFF	TGTGCCAGCAGCCTACTGGCCTACAATGAGCAGTTCTTC
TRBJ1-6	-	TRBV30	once	CAWTGRIAYNSPLHF	TGTGCCTGGACAGGGCGAATCGCCTATAATTCACCCCTCCACTTT
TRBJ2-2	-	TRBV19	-	CATPMGSGELFF	TGTGCCACCCCGATGGGCTCCGGGGAGCTGTTTTTT
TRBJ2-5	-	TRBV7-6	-	CASSFLLGGETQYF	TGTGCCAGCAGCTTCCTCCTGGGAGGCGAGACCCAGTACTTC
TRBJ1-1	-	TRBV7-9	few	CASSPEGGGAEAFF	TGTGCCAGCAGCCCAGAAGGTGGGGGGGCTGAAGCTTTCTTT
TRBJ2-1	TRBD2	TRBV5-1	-	CASSSITSGTSGMGEQFF	TGCGCCAGCAGCTCCATCACGTCCGGGACTAGCGGGATGGGTGAGCAGTTCTTC
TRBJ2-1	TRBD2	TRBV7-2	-	CASSSTGRYNEQFF	TGTGCCAGCAGCTCCACCGGGAGGTACAATGAGCAGTTCTTC
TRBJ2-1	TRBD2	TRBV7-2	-	CASILRGGLTNEQFF	TGTGCCAGCATCCTGAGGGGAGGGCTGACTAATGAGCAGTTCTTC
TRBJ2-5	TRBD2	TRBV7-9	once	CASSSLGGRETQYF	TGTGCCAGCAGCTCCCTGGGAGGGAGAGAGACCCAGTACTTC
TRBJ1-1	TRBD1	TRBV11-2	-	CASSSGTGPHTEAFF	TGTGCCAGCAGCTCCGGGACAGGGCCTCACACTGAAGCTTTCTTT
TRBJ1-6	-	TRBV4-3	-	CASSLRGPGKSSYNSPLHF	TGCGCCAGCAGCCTCAGGGGCCCAGGGAAGAGCTCCTATAATTCACCCCTCCACTTT
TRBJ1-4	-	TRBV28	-	CASTLRGIPNEKLFF	TGTGCCAGCACCCTTAGGGGGATACCGAATGAAAAACTGTTTTTT
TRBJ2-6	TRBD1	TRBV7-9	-	CASSLGDRSPGANVLTF	TGTGCCAGCAGCTTAGGGGACAGGAGTCCTGGGGCCAACGTCCTGACTTTC
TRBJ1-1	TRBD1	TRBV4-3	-	CASSQDGTGVFNTEAFF	TGCGCCAGCAGCCAAGATGGCACAGGGGTCTTCAACACTGAAGCTTTCTTT
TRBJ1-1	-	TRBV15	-	CATSPRQAMNTEAFF	TGTGCCACCAGCCCCCGACAGGCCATGAACACTGAAGCTTTCTTT
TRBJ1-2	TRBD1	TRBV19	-	CASTVGDRVYGYTF	TGTGCCAGTACCGTGGGGGACAGGGTCTATGGCTACACCTTC
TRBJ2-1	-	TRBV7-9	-	CASSVGAGELFSSYNEQFF	TGTGCCAGCAGCGTGGGGGCAGGTGAACTTTTTAGCTCCTACAATGAGCAGTTCTTC
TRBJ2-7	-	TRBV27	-	CASSYSGHPSYEQYF	TGTGCCAGCAGTTATTCAGGCCACCCCTCCTACGAGCAGTACTTC
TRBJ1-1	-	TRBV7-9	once	CASSLTGNTEAFF	TGTGCCAGCAGCCTGACAGGGAACACTGAAGCTTTCTTT